This entry describes one T cell receptor (beta chain). The antigen remains unidentified. This specimen comes from a study of cytomegalovirus exposure and HLA in healthy donors. General study results and limits: In a later analysis, productive TCRs from donors in an Asian-associated ancestry cluster reportedly carried fewer N-insertions than the cohort mean. Per a prior analysis, the majority of TCR beta V segments were productive roughly 87% or roughly 30% of the time. Published work reported that the classifier diagnosed cytomegalovirus status with high specificity and sensitivity. Relative to equally common others, HLA-associated TCR beta chains showed greater clonal expansion in a later analysis.

Primers for the PCR totalled 60 Vbeta and 13 Jbeta. Sequencing used immunoSEQ multiplex PCR; TCRdb keeps in-frame clones, though not all of them. The table shows 80,000 or so clones, with around 78% occurring only once. Trimming removed 4 bases from V and 6 bases from J; junction bases left unmatched: 12. The germline V gene has CDR1 SGHRS and CDR2 YFSETQ. CDR3 length equals 16 residues. Sample: PBMCs. This receptor was identified in a man aged 40-55 years in good health and CMV-seronegative. The rearrangement joins TRBV5-1 to TRBJ2-3, with 9 bases aligning to TRBD2. CDR3 DNA sequence: TGCGCCAGCAGCGGAGGAGGGACTAGCCGCCGTGATACGCAGTATTTT. It codes for CASSGGGTSRRDTQYF.